Described below is a single TCR beta chain sequence and its context. As yet, its antigen is unknown. This sample is drawn from a study of T cell responses to AZD1222 COVID-19 vaccine. Study-wide points: Donors in the cohort were predominantly white British and more often female, and clonal diversity was possibly underestimated. Regions left unmutated in variants are reportedly the target of nearly half of spike-specific TCRs. Only a handful of individuals given AZD1222 were seropositive at baseline. The breadth and depth of Spike-specific TCRs increased once two AZD1222 doses had been given.

Trimming removed 8 bases from V and 0 bases from J; junction bases left unmatched: 7. The CDR3 has 15 amino acids. The germline V gene has CDR1 SGHAT and CDR2 FQNNGV. This table comes from immunoSEQ multiplex PCR, and its TCRdb copy is limited to in-frame clones, with some not included. Here the sample spans over 130,000 clones, around 93% being singletons. Here the sequenced sample was peripheral blood, taken on day 0 of AZD1222 vaccination. The sequence came from an adult in good health. This sequence joins TRBV11-2 and TRBJ2-1, with 7 bases lining up with TRBD1. This chain's CDR3 is CASLEGTVSYNEQFF. In DNA, the CDR3 is TGTGCCAGCTTAGAGGGGACAGTCTCCTACAATGAGCAGTTCTTC.